Sequencing of this T cell receptor beta chain was carried out in a study of shared clonotypes between healthy human individuals (dated by TCRdb to the early 2020s). Looking at the study overall: Three men and a couple of women, aged 18 to 49 years, made up the cohort. Libraries were prepared and TCR repertoires were sequenced by different laboratories using diverse techniques, in order to increase sequencing depth and limit assay-specific biases. Blood TCR repertoires of five healthy adults were deeply sequenced to estimate repertoire size and the extent of clonotype sharing between individuals. Each donor's leukapheresis produced roughly between roughly 0.94 and 9.5 billion PBMCs. For each donor, CD4 naive and CD4 memory were each given three plates, CD8 naive was given two plates, and CD8 memory was given one plate.

Remarks on this clone: Its antigen specificity is not known. No base quality information exists; no much larger clone differs at one position.

What the study reported, not specific to this receptor: Compared with non-shared clonotypes, clonotypes shared by all four sorted-subset donors had higher generation probabilities. When a handful of donors were compared, the shared fraction of clonotypes was roughly 4.8% for naive CD4, roughly 3.3% for naive CD8, 2% to 2.5% for memory CD4, and 0.35% to 0.4% for memory CD8. Sampling was restricted to blood, and TCR repertoires in tissue are likely to differ from TCR repertoires in blood. Naive subsets generally had larger estimated clonotype richness than memory subsets. Rarefaction of sorted-subset datasets indicated incomplete sequencing despite the large sequencing depth. Pairwise subsampling indicated that sequencing depth was expected to affect the degree of clonotype sharing among donors. Because the study included only a small number of donors, the genetic and exposure-history diversity represented was limited.

From a lookup of the germline V gene (reference sequence), CDR1 and CDR2 are SGHNT and YYREEE. Germline trimming: 1 base from V, 1 base from J; junction bases outside gene matches: 14. From the cysteine through the phenylalanine, the CDR3 covers 20 amino acids. Here the CDR3 DNA is all that survives: 60 bases in frame from base 1. CD8 naive samples consisted of CD45RO-negative cells that were positively selected for CCR7, yielding a CD45RA+CCR7+ population without TemRA cells. The donors were healthy, HIV-negative adults with no recently reported acute infections or vaccinations. All donors were Caucasian adults living in Nashville, Tennessee, USA. After blood collection by leukapheresis, PBMCs were isolated using Ficoll-Histopaque density gradient centrifugation and then cryopreserved in the vapor phase of liquid nitrogen. Analytical flow cytometry was used to check the purity and quantity of each magnetically sorted T cell population. Genomic DNA was isolated from each sorted fraction and quantified by UV absorbance on a Nanodrop 2000c.

TCR CDR3 regions were amplified from genomic DNA by multiplex PCR using the deep immunoSEQ assay. Extracted genomic DNA from each cell subset was spread evenly across all wells of several immunoSEQ 96-well plates, with each plate serving as a replicate. Each replicate PCR for sorted subsets received about 180 ng genomic DNA, equal to tens of thousands of T cell genomes. Purified libraries were measured with a Qubit 3.0 fluorometer, size-checked on a Bioanalyzer 2100, and measured again with the KAPA Library Quantification kit. Every immunoSEQ 96-well plate was sequenced on a dedicated single-read 150-cycle Illumina NextSeq 550 flow cell. The study's own analysis went as follows. Because only junctional sequences without quality scores were contained in the immunoSEQ output, filtering matching that applied to full-length reads could not be performed. Sequences were annotated with PyIR, a Python wrapper for IgBLAST v1.9, using IMGT germline references to assign V/J genes and CDR3. Any read was removed if the V/J assignment was weak (E-value above 1e-6), the CDR3 was missing, or the read contained stop codons, out-of-frame junctions, or ambiguous translated residues. V3J clonotypes were defined by identical inferred V gene, J gene, and CDR3 amino acid sequence. To compute the percentage overlap between repertoires, the number of shared unique clonotypes was divided by the size of the smaller repertoire. Three approaches were used to assess repertoire richness: RTK rarefaction, the Chao1 estimator, and Recon v2.1 estimates of unobserved clonotypes. Generation probabilities were computed with OLGA for all TCRbeta clonotypes obtained by the gDNA method from a few donors. Held by TCRdb, this immuneACCESS table contains in-frame sequences only and omits some clones. Under half of the omission traces to an unresolved V gene where checked; the cause of the rest is unknown. Clonal size and the V and J genes are those of that table, whereas D and trimming came from the DNA. Across this sample there are some 740,000 clones, with 80% to 95% seen only once. Less than 25% of the sample goes to the ten largest clones.

This sequence was found in a man aged 25 to 40 in good health. The rearranged chain carries TRBV5-4 and TRBJ2-7; 13 nucleotides in the junction match TRBD2. Sequencing used naive CD8+ T cells sorted from blood. Interpreted using the paper, the cell subset or site label stands for: CD45RA+CCR7+. The CDR3 is CASSLTGLRTSGGESYEQYF. The nucleotides are TGTGCCAGCAGCTTGACCGGACTTCGGACTAGCGGGGGAGAGTCCTACGAGCAGTACTTC.